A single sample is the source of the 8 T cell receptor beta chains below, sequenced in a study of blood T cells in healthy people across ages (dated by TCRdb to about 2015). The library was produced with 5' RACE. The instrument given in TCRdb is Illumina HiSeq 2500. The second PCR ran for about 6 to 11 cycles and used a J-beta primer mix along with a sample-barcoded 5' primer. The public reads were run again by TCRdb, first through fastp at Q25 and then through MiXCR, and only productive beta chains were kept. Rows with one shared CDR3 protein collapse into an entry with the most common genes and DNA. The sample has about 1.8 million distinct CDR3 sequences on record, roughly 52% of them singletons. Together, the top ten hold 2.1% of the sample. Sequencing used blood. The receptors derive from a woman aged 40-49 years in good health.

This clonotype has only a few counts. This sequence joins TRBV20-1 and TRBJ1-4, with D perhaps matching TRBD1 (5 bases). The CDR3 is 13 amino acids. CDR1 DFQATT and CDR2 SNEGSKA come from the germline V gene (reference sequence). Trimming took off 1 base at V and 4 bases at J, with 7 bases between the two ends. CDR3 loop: CSARVGVNEKLFF. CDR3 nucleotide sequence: TGCAGTGCTAGAGTAGGGGTTAATGAAAAACTGTTTTTT.

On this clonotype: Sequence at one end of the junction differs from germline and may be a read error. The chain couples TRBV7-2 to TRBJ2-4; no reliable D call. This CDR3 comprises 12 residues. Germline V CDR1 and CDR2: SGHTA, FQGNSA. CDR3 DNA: TGTGCCAGCAGCTTAATTGACAACATTCGGTACTTC. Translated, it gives CASSLIDNIRYF. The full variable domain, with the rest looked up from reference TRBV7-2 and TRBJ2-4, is GAGVSQSPSNKVTEKGKDVELRCDPISGHTALYWYRQSLGQGLEFLIYFQGNSAPDKSGLPSDRFSAERTGGSVSTLTIQRTQQEDSAVYLCASSLIDNIRYFGAGTRLSVL.

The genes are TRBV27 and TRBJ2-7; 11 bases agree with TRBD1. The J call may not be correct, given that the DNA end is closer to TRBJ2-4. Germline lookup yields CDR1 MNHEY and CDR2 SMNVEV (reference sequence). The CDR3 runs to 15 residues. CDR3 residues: CASSPRTGGTGIQYF. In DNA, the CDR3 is TGTGCCAGCAGTCCCCGGACAGGGGGCACGGGCATTCAGTACTTC.

The CDR3 coding sequence is TGTGCCAGCATGCGGGTGGGGTTACCCTACGAGCAGTACTTC. This encodes CASMRVGLPYEQYF. The rearrangement links TRBV28 to TRBJ2-7; possibly TRBD2 for D (5 bases). Trimming shortened V by 7 bases and J by 2 bases, and 15 bases separated the two germline ends. CDR3 length: 14 residues. CDR1 is MDHEN and CDR2 is SYDVKM in the germline V gene.

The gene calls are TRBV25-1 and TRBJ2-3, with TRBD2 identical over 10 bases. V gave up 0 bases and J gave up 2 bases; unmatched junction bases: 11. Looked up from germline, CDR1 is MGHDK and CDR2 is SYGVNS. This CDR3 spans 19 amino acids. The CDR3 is CASSEYRLASGGYTDTQYF. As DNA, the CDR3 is TGTGCCAGCAGTGAATATCGTCTCGCTAGCGGGGGTTACACAGATACGCAGTATTTT.

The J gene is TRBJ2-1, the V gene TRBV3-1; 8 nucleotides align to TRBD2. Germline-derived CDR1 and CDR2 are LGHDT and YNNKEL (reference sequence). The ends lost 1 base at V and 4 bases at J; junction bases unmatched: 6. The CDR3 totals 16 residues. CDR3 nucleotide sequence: TGTGCCAGCAGCCAAGCGGGGGGGACGGTGTACAATGAGCAGTTCTTC. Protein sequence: CASSQAGGTVYNEQFF.

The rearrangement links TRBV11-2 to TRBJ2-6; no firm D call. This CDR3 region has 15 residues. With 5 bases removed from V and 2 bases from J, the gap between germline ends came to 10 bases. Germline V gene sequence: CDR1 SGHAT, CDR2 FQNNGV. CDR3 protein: CASSLLSPGANVLTF. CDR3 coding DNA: TGTGCCAGCAGCCTATTAAGCCCTGGGGCCAACGTCCTGACTTTC.

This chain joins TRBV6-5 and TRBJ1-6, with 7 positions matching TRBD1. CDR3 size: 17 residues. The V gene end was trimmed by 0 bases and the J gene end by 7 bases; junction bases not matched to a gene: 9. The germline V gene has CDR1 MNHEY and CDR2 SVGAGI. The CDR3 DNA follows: TGTGCCAGCAGTTACTCGGGAGGGGGCGCCTGGAATTCACCCCTCCACTTT. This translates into CASSYSGGGAWNSPLHF.